This note documents a single TCR beta chain sequence. This sample stems from a study of shared clonotypes between healthy human individuals. Assay runs were performed at deep level. Measured with immunoSEQ multiplex PCR; TCRdb has only the in-frame clones, and not every one. The sample yields roughly 2 million clones, nearly 97% seen once. Germline V gives CDR1 SNHLY, CDR2 FYNNEI. The ends lost 7 bases at V and 5 bases at J; junction bases unmatched: 13. The CDR3 totals 16 residues. The chain combines TRBV2 with TRBJ2-5; 10 nucleotides align to TRBD2. The sequenced material came from naive CD4+ T cells sorted from blood. As for subset: CD45RA+ positively selected. The receptor was derived from a young man in good health. CDR3 DNA: TGTGCCAGCACCCCCGGGCTAGCGGGAGCTTGGGAGACCCAGTACTTC. This gives the protein CASTPGLAGAWETQYF.